Following are 21 T cell receptor beta chains from one sample sequenced in a study of CD8 T cells in ankylosing spondylitis. Each CDR3 protein is one row after TCRdb ran MiXCR on the 5' RACE reads. The top ten clones hold about 40% of a sample with over 25,000 distinct CDR3 sequences, around 14% of them seen once. Sequences were obtained from blood. These receptors were taken from a male donor with ankylosing spondylitis or in good health (not recorded which).

V gene TRBV4-3 combines with J gene TRBJ1-6; possibly TRBD1 for D (5 bases). This CDR3 region has 15 residues. The V end lost 0 bases, the J end lost 9 bases, and 12 bases lay between the germline ends. The V gene's germline CDR1 is LGHNA and CDR2 YSLEER. The CDR3 reads CASSQETGVGSPLHF. The CDR3 DNA is TGCGCCAGCAGCCAAGAAACAGGTGTAGGTTCACCCCTCCACTTT.

The J gene is TRBJ2-5, the V gene TRBV7-2; possibly TRBD1 for D (6 bases). This CDR3 has 15 amino acids. The germline V and J ends were trimmed by 4 bases and 8 bases, with 20 bases remaining between them. CDR1 and CDR2 (germline): SGHTA, FQGNSA. CDR3 sequence reads: CASSSPGRQQGTQYF. CDR3 coding DNA: TGTGCCAGCAGCTCACCCGGTCGCCAACAGGGAACCCAGTACTTC.

The chain is built from TRBV25-1 and TRBJ1-1; D not certain. Trimming stripped 4 bases from V and 5 bases from J, with 11 bases between. Germline CDR1 reads MGHDK; CDR2 reads SYGVNS. The CDR3 runs 13 residues. In DNA, the CDR3 is TGTGCCAGCAGTGGCCGCGGGGAGACTGAAGCTTTCTTT. Protein product: CASSGRGETEAFF.

The chain links TRBV6-2 or TRBV6-3 to TRBJ2-2; D is perhaps TRBD1 (6 bases). V gave up 4 bases and J gave up 6 bases, with 18 bases separating them. The CDR3 has 16 amino acids. Germline values: CDR1 MNHEY, CDR2 SVGEGT. The CDR3 nucleotides read TGTGCCAGCAGTTTCCTAGACAGGACGCTGGCCGGGGAGCTGTTTTTT. This translates into CASSFLDRTLAGELFF.

This clonotype was seen more than once but under ten times. The J gene is TRBJ2-1, the V gene TRBV5-1; D tentatively reads TRBD1 or TRBD2 (5 bases each). Germline lookup yields CDR1 SGHRS and CDR2 YFSETQ. The CDR3 has 14 amino acids. Trimming shortened V by 2 bases and J by 4 bases, and 10 bases separated the two germline ends. The CDR3 reads CASSFRGTYNEQFF. CDR3 in DNA: TGCGCCAGCAGCTTTCGTGGGACGTACAATGAGCAGTTCTTC.

There are a few counts of this clonotype. The chain recombines TRBV28 with TRBJ2-3; D is undetermined. The V end lost 5 bases, the J end lost 5 bases, and 5 bases lay between the germline ends. This CDR3 spans 11 amino acids. CDR1 is MDHEN, CDR2 SYDVKM, per germline. Here the CDR3 reads CASSERDTQYF. The CDR3 DNA reads TGTGCCAGCAGTGAGAGAGATACGCAGTATTTT.

Only a few counts were recorded for this clonotype. V is TRBV28 and J is TRBJ1-1, with 10 bases that match TRBD1. CDR1 is MDHEN, CDR2 SYDVKM, per germline. Trimming took 11 bases from V and 4 from J; bases not matched to a gene: 4. This CDR3 is 12 amino acids long. CDR3 region: CAGGQGFTEAFF. The DNA of the CDR3 is TGTGCCGGGGGACAGGGGTTCACTGAAGCTTTCTTT.

This clonotype was seen a few times. This chain uses TRBV3-1 with TRBJ2-7; 10 bases align to TRBD1. This CDR3 is 15 amino acids long. Trimming at V came to 4 bases and at J to 4 bases, leaving 7 bases not matched to a gene. Germline CDR1 LGHDT, CDR2 YNNKEL (reference sequence). The CDR3 DNA is TGTGCCAGCAGCCGTGGGGGACAGGGGAGATACGAGCAGTACGTC. Protein sequence: CASSRGGQGRYEQYV.

This clonotype was seen many times. The CDR3 sequence is CSAGGASGNTIYF. For the CDR3, the DNA is TGCAGTGCTGGGGGTGCTAGTGGAAACACCATATATTTT. V is TRBV20-1 and J is TRBJ1-3; D possibly corresponds to TRBD1 (5 bases). CDR3 length: 13 residues. Germline lookup yields CDR1 DFQATT and CDR2 SNEGSKA (reference sequence). Trimming shortened V by 5 bases and J by 3 bases, and 11 bases separated the two germline ends.

The gene calls are TRBV7-3 and TRBJ1-1, with D tentatively TRBD1 (5 bases). Germline loops: CDR1 SGHTA, CDR2 FQGTGA. This CDR3 spans 14 amino acids. Trimming removed 0 bases from V and 6 bases from J, with 11 bases in between. CDR3 nucleotides: TGTGCCAGCAGCTTAACAGGCAGGGCGTCTGAAGCTTTCTTT. Amino acid sequence: CASSLTGRASEAFF.

The V and J genes are TRBV5-5 and TRBJ2-1; D is perhaps TRBD2 (6 bases). Trimming left V 9 bases short and J 4 bases short, with 17 bases between. Per germline, CDR1 SGHKS and CDR2 YYEKEE (reference sequence). The CDR3 has 14 amino acids. CDR3 in amino acids: CATEEFSGYNEQFF. The CDR3 DNA reads as TGTGCCACCGAAGAGTTTAGCGGATACAATGAGCAGTTCTTC.

This clonotype has just a few counts. This chain uses TRBV12-3 or TRBV12-4 with TRBJ1-4; D possibly corresponds to TRBD1 (5 bases). CDR3 length equals 15 residues. The germline V and J ends were trimmed by 5 bases and 5 bases, with 15 bases remaining between them. The CDR3 DNA sequence: TGTGCCAGCAGTCATTCGGGACGGAAAAATGAAAAACTGTTTTTT. It encodes CASSHSGRKNEKLFF.

The chain has TRBV12-3 or TRBV12-4 and TRBJ2-2; D not certain. V lost 1 base and J lost 8, with 8 bases in between. CDR3 length: 13 residues. The CDR3 coding sequence is TGTGCCAGCAGTTTAGTTCACGGGGGGGAGCTGTTTTTT. Amino acids: CASSLVHGGELFF.

The table lists this clonotype with many counts. This chain uses TRBV7-9 with TRBJ1-1; D uncertain. V was shortened by 3 bases and J by 3 bases, with 2 bases between the two germline ends. Germline CDR1 SEHNR, CDR2 FQNEAQ (reference sequence). The CDR3 sequence is 11 residues long. The CDR3 loop reads CASSFDTEAFF. The CDR3 nucleotides are TGTGCCAGCAGCTTCGACACTGAAGCTTTCTTT.

This clonotype was seen only a few times. J is TRBJ2-3 and V is TRBV5-5; TRBD2 matches at 15 bases. Germline values: CDR1 SGHKS, CDR2 YYEKEE (reference sequence). This CDR3 region has 14 residues. With 4 bases clipped from V and 9 bases from J, the junction kept 3 bases outside the gene matches. CDR3 bases: TGTGCCAGCAGCCGGACTAGCGGGGGGGCGACGCAGTATTTT. Translation: CASSRTSGGATQYF.

This clonotype turned up a few times. The CDR3, as DNA: TGCAGCGTTGAGGCGGCGGCTGAGCAGTTCTTC. As protein: CSVEAAAEQFF. V and J are TRBV29-1 and TRBJ2-1, with D hard to call. Between the trimmed V and J ends, which lost 3 bases and 9 bases, there was a span of 9 bases. This CDR3 region has 11 residues. Per germline, CDR1 SQVTM and CDR2 ANQGSEA.

This CDR3 is CASSLFGGRAKNIQYF. The CDR3 DNA sequence: TGTGCCAGCAGTTTATTTGGGGGGCGAGCCAAAAACATTCAGTACTTC. This chain uses TRBV28 with TRBJ2-4; D may match TRBD1 or TRBD2 (6 bases each). The germline V gene encodes CDR1 MDHEN and CDR2 SYDVKM. The V and J ends lost 1 base and 0 bases respectively, with 10 bases between them. The CDR3 runs 16 residues.

This sequence joins TRBV5-3 and TRBJ2-1; D not certain. TRBV5-3 is placed among ORFs of uncertain function. The CDR3 is 11 amino acids. Trimming left V 4 bases short and J 8 bases short, with 7 bases between. CDR3: CARSNAYEQFF. The CDR3 DNA is TGTGCCAGAAGCAACGCCTATGAGCAGTTCTTC.

This chain joins TRBV28 and TRBJ2-7, with a weak D call TRBD1 (5 bases). The CDR3 sequence is 14 residues long. V shed 8 bases and J shed 6 bases, with 20 bases lying between them. Germline V gene lookup returns CDR1 MDHEN and CDR2 SYDVKM. CDR3 sequence (DNA): TGTGCCAGCCGTGGATCCAAAGGGCAGGGCGAGCAGTACTTC. Protein: CASRGSKGQGEQYF.

This chain joins TRBV7-2 and TRBJ2-1, with a tentative D call TRBD2 (6 bases). The CDR3 is made up of 14 amino acids. Trimming cost V 4 bases and J 4 bases, with 11 bases left between them. CDR1 and CDR2 (germline): SGHTA, FQGNSA. Here the CDR3 DNA reads TGTGCCAGCAGCTACCGGGACTCTTACAATGAGCAGTTCTTC. Translation gives CASSYRDSYNEQFF.

This clonotype turned up a few times. V is TRBV20-1 and J is TRBJ1-1, with no clear D. Germline CDR1 reads DFQATT; CDR2 reads SNEGSKA (reference sequence). This CDR3 is built from 11 residues. The DNA for the CDR3 is TGCAAGGAAGCGGGGAACACTGAAGCTTTCTTT. Translation: CKEAGNTEAFF.